Shown below are 20 T cell receptor beta chains from a single sample sequenced in a study of cytomegalovirus exposure and HLA in healthy donors (TCRdb year 2017). The library was made by the immunoSEQ multiplex PCR assay. For the multiplex PCR, a mixture combining 60 forward primers for TCR Vbeta segments and 13 reverse primers for TCR Jbeta segments was used. In its TCRdb copy, this immuneACCESS table keeps in-frame sequences only and misses some clones. Where compared with another copy, unresolved V genes explain less than half of these, and the others have no known cause. Across this sample there are about 120,000 clones, with approximately 80% seen only once. The ten biggest clones cover 7.5% to 10% of the sample. The material sequenced was PBMCs. All receptors derive from a female donor in good health and CMV-seropositive.

The chain joins TRBV28 to TRBJ1-5; D might be TRBD1 (6 bases). Per germline, CDR1 MDHEN and CDR2 SYDVKM. Trimming took off 5 bases at V and 6 bases at J, with 14 bases between the two ends. The CDR3 runs to 14 residues. The CDR3, as DNA: TGTGCCAGCAGTCTCCGACAGGATAGTCAGCCCCAGCATTTT. As protein: CASSLRQDSQPQHF.

V gene TRBV6-6 combines with J gene TRBJ2-5; D possibly corresponds to TRBD2 (6 bases). Trimming removed 6 bases from V and 3 bases from J, with 14 bases in between. Germline loops: CDR1 MNHNY, CDR2 SVGAGI (reference sequence). The CDR3 consists of 14 residues. CDR3 sequence (DNA): TGTGCCAGCAGATTACTAGCCGTCAAAGAGACCCAGTACTTC. Translated, it gives CASRLLAVKETQYF.

The chain employs TRBV10-1 and TRBJ2-5; TRBD2 might be the D (5 bases). CDR3 size: 13 residues. Trimming took 3 bases from V and 9 from J, leaving 14 bases between them. The V gene's germline CDR1 is WNHNN and CDR2 SYGVQD (reference sequence). The CDR3 sequence: CASSDGLTGAQYF. The CDR3 DNA is TGCGCCAGCAGTGATGGGCTAACCGGGGCCCAGTACTTC.

The genes are TRBV9 and TRBJ2-3; D possibly corresponds to TRBD1 (6 bases). V lost 0 bases and J 1 base, leaving 6 bases between the germline ends. This CDR3 is built from 14 residues. The germline CDR1 and CDR2 sequences are SGDLS and YYNGEE. CDR3 in amino acids: CASSVGQGTDTQYF. The CDR3 DNA follows: TGTGCCAGCAGCGTAGGACAGGGCACAGATACGCAGTATTTT.

The rearrangement links TRBV7-3 to TRBJ1-5; D may be TRBD1 (5 bases). Per germline, CDR1 SGHTA and CDR2 FQGTGA. The V end was cut by 5 bases, the J end by 1 base, with 15 bases between. CDR3 length equals 16 residues. The CDR3 coding sequence is TGTGCCAGCAGCCCAAAAACGGGGGGGAGCAATCAGCCCCAGCATTTT. Protein sequence: CASSPKTGGSNQPQHF.

V is TRBV2 and J is TRBJ1-2; 9 bases line up with TRBD1. The junction had 7 bases not matched to a gene; V was cut back by 5 bases and J by 3 bases. The germline V gene encodes CDR1 SNHLY and CDR2 FYNNEI. The CDR3 totals 15 residues. This chain's CDR3 is CASSFVGQGYYGYTF. CDR3 bases: TGTGCCAGCAGTTTCGTGGGACAGGGCTACTATGGCTACACCTTC.

This clone appeared once. The chain carries TRBV6-6 and TRBJ2-5; D is undetermined. V was shortened by 5 bases and J by 5 bases, with 15 bases between the two germline ends. The germline CDR1 and CDR2 sequences are MNHNY and SVGAGI (reference sequence). This CDR3 contains 14 residues. The CDR3, as DNA: TGTGCCAGCAGTCACCCCCAGTATCCGGAGACCCAGTACTTC. This translates into CASSHPQYPETQYF.

This sequence joins TRBV18 and TRBJ2-7, with 14 bases that match TRBD2. V trimming: 6 bases; J trimming: 9 bases; junction bases outside the gene matches: 13. Germline CDR1 and CDR2: KGHSH and LQKENI. The CDR3 is 16 residues long. The chain's CDR3 is CASSPSQGTSGGGQYF. The CDR3 coding sequence is TGTGCCAGCTCCCCCTCGCAAGGGACTAGCGGGGGAGGGCAGTACTTC.

This clone has just a few counts. The V and J genes are TRBV18 and TRBJ1-4; a weak D match, TRBD1 (6 bases). The CDR3 runs 15 residues. With 1 base removed from V and 6 bases from J, the gap between germline ends came to 12 bases. CDR1 and CDR2 from the germline V gene are KGHSH and LQKENI. CDR3 sequence (DNA): TGTGCCAGCTCACCACAGGGGACAAGGGATGAAAAACTGTTTTTT. It translates to CASSPQGTRDEKLFF.

This rearrangement joins TRBV2 to TRBJ1-1, with D possibly TRBD1 on 6 matching bases. Trimming left V 2 bases short and J 5 bases short, with 12 bases between. The CDR3 totals 14 residues. From germline, CDR1 is SNHLY and CDR2 FYNNEI. CDR3 bases: TGTGCCAGCAGTGAATACAGGGTGGAGACTGAAGCTTTCTTT. This codes for CASSEYRVETEAFF. Together with reference TRBV2 and TRBJ1-1, the CDR3 gives the full variable domain: EPEVTQTPSHQVTQMGQEVILRCVPISNHLYFYWYRQILGQKVEFLVSFYNNEISEKSEIFDDQFSVERPDGSNFTLKIRSTKLEDSAMYFCASSEYRVETEAFFGQGTRLTVV.

This chain links TRBV9 with TRBJ1-2, with D perhaps matching TRBD1 (5 bases). Germline V gives CDR1 SGDLS, CDR2 YYNGEE. The CDR3 has 14 amino acids. Trimming removed 4 bases at V and 7 bases at J, with 17 bases between. CDR3 sequence (DNA): TGTGCCAGCAGCCCGGGACTGGGCCTGCCTGGCTACACCTTC. Its translation: CASSPGLGLPGYTF. The full variable domain, with the rest looked up from reference TRBV9 and TRBJ1-2, is DSGVTQTPKHLITATGQRVTLRCSPRSGDLSVYWYQQSLDQGLQFLIQYYNGEERAKGNILERFSAQQFPDLHSELNLSSLELGDSALYFCASSPGLGLPGYTFGSGTRLTVV.

This chain joins TRBV5-6 and TRBJ1-2; D ambiguous. Looked up from germline, CDR1 is SGHDT and CDR2 is YYEEEE. Trimming removed 0 bases from V and 4 bases from J, with 10 bases in between. This CDR3 contains 14 residues. The CDR3 bases are TGTGCCAGCAGCTTGGATTCGGGATCCTATGGCTACACCTTC. It encodes CASSLDSGSYGYTF.

This chain connects TRBV28 to TRBJ1-5, with D maybe TRBD1 (5 bases). Germline values: CDR1 MDHEN, CDR2 SYDVKM. The CDR3 consists of 14 residues. The V end was cut by 2 bases, the J end by 8 bases, with 13 bases between. The CDR3 is CASSLRSQGKPQHF. The CDR3 nucleotides read TGTGCCAGCAGTTTAAGATCTCAGGGCAAGCCCCAGCATTTT.

The chain carries TRBV2 and TRBJ1-6, with 7 positions matching TRBD1. The length of the CDR3 is 16 residues. Per germline, CDR1 SNHLY and CDR2 FYNNEI. With 1 base clipped from V and 2 bases from J, the junction kept 2 bases outside the gene matches. This CDR3 reads CASSEDGTAYNSPLHF. The DNA of the CDR3 is TGTGCCAGCAGTGAAGACGGGACAGCCTATAATTCACCCCTCCACTTT. The full variable domain, in which reference TRBV2 and TRBJ1-6 provide the parts outside the CDR3, is EPEVTQTPSHQVTQMGQEVILRCVPISNHLYFYWYRQILGQKVEFLVSFYNNEISEKSEIFDDQFSVERPDGSNFTLKIRSTKLEDSAMYFCASSEDGTAYNSPLHFGNGTRLTVT.

This clone was seen more than once but under ten times. The rearrangement links TRBV5-1 to TRBJ2-7; 8 bases line up with TRBD1. Germline trimming cut 4 bases from V and 4 bases from J; bases unmatched to any gene: 7. Germline V gene sequence: CDR1 SGHRS, CDR2 YFSETQ. The CDR3 covers 14 residues. The CDR3 protein is CASSKTGAQYEQYF. In nucleotides, the CDR3 is TGCGCCAGCAGCAAGACAGGGGCTCAATACGAGCAGTACTTC.

The J gene is TRBJ2-1, the V gene TRBV7-2; 10 nucleotides agree with TRBD2. Germline loops: CDR1 SGHTA, CDR2 FQGNSA. The CDR3 covers 15 residues. Trimming cost V 1 base and J 8 bases; bases outside gene matches: 5. CDR3 DNA: TGTGCCAGCAGCTTAGAAGCGGGGGGGCCCGATGAGCAGTTCTTC. This translates into CASSLEAGGPDEQFF.

The CDR3: CASRINREPTF. The CDR3 DNA follows: TGTGCCAGCAGGATAAACAGGGAGCCTACCTTC. The chain joins TRBV6-1 to TRBJ1-2; D might be TRBD1 (6 bases). V lost 6 bases to trimming and J lost 14 bases, with 16 bases between them. CDR1 and CDR2 from the germline V gene are MNHNS and SASEGT. This CDR3 comprises 11 residues.

This sequence joins TRBV4-1 and TRBJ1-1; D might be TRBD1 (5 bases). The length of the CDR3 is 13 residues. The V and J ends lost 0 bases and 5 bases respectively, with 7 bases between them. CDR1 MGHRA and CDR2 YSYEKL come from the germline V gene. The DNA for the CDR3 is TGCGCCAGCAGCCAAGAGGGGCAAACTGAAGCTTTCTTT. Protein product: CASSQEGQTEAFF.

J is TRBJ2-3 and V is TRBV15; a possible D gene is TRBD2 (6 bases). With 0 bases removed from V and 5 bases from J, the gap between germline ends came to 15 bases. Germline loops: CDR1 LNHNV, CDR2 YYDKDF (reference sequence). The CDR3 runs to 16 residues. The DNA of the CDR3 is TGTGCCACCAGCAGAGACATCTGGGGGGTTGGAGATACGCAGTATTTT. Translating it yields CATSRDIWGVGDTQYF.

The chain uses TRBV5-1 and TRBJ2-5, with a tentative D call TRBD1 (5 bases). Trimming cost V 0 bases and J 3 bases, with 6 bases left between them. The CDR3 is made up of 13 amino acids. Germline-derived CDR1 and CDR2 are SGHRS and YFSETQ. CDR3 in amino acids: CASSLEGEETQYF. The CDR3 DNA sequence: TGCGCCAGCAGCTTGGAAGGGGAAGAGACCCAGTACTTC. Complete variable domain (other parts from reference TRBV5-1 and TRBJ2-5): KAGVTQTPRYLIKTRGQQVTLSCSPISGHRSVSWYQQTPGQGLQFLFEYFSETQRNKGNFPGRFSGRQFSNSRSEMNVSTLELGDSALYLCASSLEGEETQYFGPGTRLLVL.